There are many counts of the clone carrying this T cell receptor (beta chain). Its antigen remains unidentified. A 5'RACE template-switching step, the method used to make TCR cDNA, added a universal primer site and UMIs. One entry per CDR3 protein results from TCRdb running MiXCR on the 5' RACE reads. The sample contains 100,000 to 150,000 distinct CDR3 sequences, 7.4% of which appear only once. The data stem from a study of T cells after yellow fever vaccination. Study as a whole: It was SMART-Seq v4 Ultra Low Input that prepared the fractions with low cell numbers. General study points: Bulk-population clonotypes that are abundant could appear as contaminants in FACS-sorted repertoires.

The material was CD4+ T cells sorted from PBMCs, obtained 9 to 11 days after the first yellow fever vaccination. The TCR originated in a man younger than 35 who received the YFV17D yellow fever vaccine.

CDR3 in DNA: TGTGCCAGCAGCGTGGAAGGACGGGATGAGCAGTTCTTC. Its translation: CASSVEGRDEQFF. This sequence joins TRBV9 and TRBJ2-1, with D unresolved. The CDR3 spans 13 residues. V lost 2 bases to trimming and J lost 8 bases, with 11 bases between them. In germline, CDR1 is SGDLS, CDR2 YYNGEE. Filled out from reference TRBV9 and TRBJ2-1, the complete variable domain reads DSGVTQTPKHLITATGQRVTLRCSPRSGDLSVYWYQQSLDQGLQFLIQYYNGEERAKGNILERFSAQQFPDLHSELNLSSLELGDSALYFCASSVEGRDEQFFGPGTRLTVL.